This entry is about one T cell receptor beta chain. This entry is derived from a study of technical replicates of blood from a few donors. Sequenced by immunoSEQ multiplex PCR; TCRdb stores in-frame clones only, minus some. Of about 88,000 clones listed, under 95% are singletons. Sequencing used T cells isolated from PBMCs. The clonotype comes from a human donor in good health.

The CDR3 spells CASSLVGQGREPQHF. In DNA form, the CDR3 reads TGTGCCAGCAGCTTAGTCGGTCAGGGGAGAGAGCCCCAGCATTTT. The V gene is TRBV7-9, the J gene TRBJ1-5, with a weak D call TRBD1 (6 bases). Germline V gene lookup returns CDR1 SEHNR and CDR2 FQNEAQ (reference sequence). The CDR3 consists of 15 residues. Trimming cost V 1 base and J 8 bases, with 15 bases left between them.